This record concerns one T cell receptor beta chain sequence. Here immunoSEQ multiplex PCR was the method, and the copy in TCRdb shows in-frame clones only, minus some. The sample shows fewer than 85,000 clones, 65% to 85% of them seen only once. The germline CDR1 and CDR2 sequences are SGDLS and YYNGEE. The V gene lost 7 bases and the J gene lost 1 base, with 5 bases spanning the gap. The CDR3 extends over 12 amino acids. These data originate in a study of blood T cell repertoires in COVID-19. This receptor was taken from a human donor in a cohort sampled during active COVID-19. What was sequenced was peripheral blood. This chain links TRBV9 with TRBJ2-2; D gene uncertain. CDR3 nucleotide sequence: TGTGCCAGCGGCAAGAACACCGGGGAGCTGTTTTTT. This gives the protein CASGKNTGELFF.